Shown below are 11 T cell receptor beta chains from a single sample sequenced in a study of blood T cell repertoires in COVID-19 (dated by TCRdb to 2020 to 2021). Libraries were prepared through the immunoSEQ multiplex PCR assay. Imported from immuneACCESS, the table was reduced by TCRdb to in-frame sequences with V and J called. These copies leave out some clones; in studies compared against another copy, an unresolved V gene accounts for under half, and the cause of the remainder is not known. This sample lists about 65,000 clones; roughly four fifths were detected once. The top ten constitute 14% to 15% of the sample. The source material was peripheral blood. These receptor sequences come from an elderly man with acute or convalescent COVID-19.

Only a few counts were recorded for this clone. The rearrangement joins TRBV2 to TRBJ2-5; 8 bases align to TRBD1. The CDR3 is made up of 14 amino acids. CDR1 is SNHLY, CDR2 FYNNEI, per germline. With 6 bases clipped from V and 2 bases from J, the junction kept 5 bases outside the gene matches. The CDR3 region is CASRDRVLQETQYF. For the CDR3, the DNA is TGTGCCAGCAGGGACAGGGTCCTACAAGAGACCCAGTACTTC.

This chain connects TRBV11-2 to TRBJ2-7; 10 nucleotides align to TRBD1. The V gene end was trimmed by 5 bases and the J gene end by 8 bases; junction bases not matched to a gene: 15. The length of the CDR3 is 16 residues. Germline CDR1 is SGHAT and CDR2 is FQNNGV. CDR3 DNA: TGTGCCAGCAGCCATGGACCGGGACAGGGGCAAGGGAAGCAGTACTTC. Its protein is CASSHGPGQGQGKQYF. Full variable domain (missing parts from reference TRBV11-2 and TRBJ2-7): EAGVAQSPRYKIIEKRQSVAFWCNPISGHATLYWYQQILGQGPKLLIQFQNNGVVDDSQLPKDRFSAERLKGVDSTLKIQPAKLEDSAVYLCASSHGPGQGQGKQYFGPGTRLTVT.

The chain uses TRBV5-1 and TRBJ2-1; TRBD2 aligns across 9 bases. Germline values: CDR1 SGHRS, CDR2 YFSETQ. This CDR3 has 14 amino acids. Losses at the gene ends were 0 bases for V and 9 bases for J; bases not matched to a gene: 4. DNA for the CDR3: TGCGCCAGCAGCTTGGCAGGGACTAGCCTTGAGCAGTTCTTC. This sequence encodes CASSLAGTSLEQFF.

CDR3 in DNA: TGTGCCAGCAGCCCGACAGGGGTGTCACCCCAGCATTTT. Residues: CASSPTGVSPQHF. The gene calls are TRBV7-9 and TRBJ1-5, with TRBD1 identical over 8 bases. The trim removed 5 bases at V and 10 bases at J, leaving 7 bases unmatched. CDR1 and CDR2 from the germline V gene are SEHNR and FQNEAQ (reference sequence). CDR3 size: 13 residues.

The gene calls are TRBV2 and TRBJ1-1; D unclear. Deletions cut 4 bases from V and 1 base from J, with 7 bases between. The CDR3 runs to 13 residues. Germline CDR1 and CDR2: SNHLY and FYNNEI. CDR3 nucleotides: TGTGCCAGCAGTGCGGAGGGGAACACTGAAGCTTTCTTT. Protein sequence: CASSAEGNTEAFF.

The CDR3 spells CASSQDSGGTYEQYF. DNA of the CDR3: TGTGCCAGCAGCCAAGACAGCGGGGGGACCTACGAGCAGTACTTC. The chain links TRBV3-1 (or the pseudogene TRBV3-2) to TRBJ2-7; TRBD2 aligns across 9 bases. Unmatched junction bases numbered 2, after V lost 0 bases and J lost 2 bases. Looked up from germline, CDR1 is LGHDT and CDR2 is YNNKEL (reference sequence). The CDR3 totals 15 residues.

This clone counts as medium-sized. The chain couples TRBV3-1 (or the pseudogene TRBV3-2) to TRBJ1-2, with TRBD1 identical over 7 bases. Germline CDR1 and CDR2: LGHDT and YNNKEL (reference sequence). Losses at the gene ends were 1 base for V and 4 bases for J; bases not matched to a gene: 3. The CDR3 consists of 14 residues. CDR3 region: CASSQVGQSYGYTF. In DNA form, the CDR3 reads TGTGCCAGCAGCCAAGTGGGACAGTCCTATGGCTACACCTTC.

The rearrangement links TRBV6-5 to TRBJ1-3, with 7 bases aligning to TRBD1. This CDR3 is built from 13 residues. Trimming took 7 bases from V and 8 from J; bases not matched to a gene: 8. Germline loops: CDR1 MNHEY, CDR2 SVGAGI. This CDR3 is CASNLDRVDTIYF. CDR3 sequence (DNA): TGTGCCAGCAACCTAGACAGGGTGGACACCATATATTTT.

This chain connects TRBV13 to TRBJ1-3; no reliable D call. V was clipped by 4 bases and J by 0 bases, with 10 bases between them. There are 15 residues in the CDR3. Per germline, CDR1 PRHDT and CDR2 FYEKMQ (reference sequence). The chain's CDR3 is CASSSRGRSGNTIYF. In DNA, the CDR3 is TGTGCCAGCAGCTCTCGAGGGCGCTCTGGAAACACCATATATTTT.

V and J are TRBV6-5 and TRBJ2-2; TRBD2 matches 9 bases. The germline V gene has CDR1 MNHEY and CDR2 SVGAGI. The junction had 6 bases not matched to a gene; V was cut back by 6 bases and J by 4 bases. The CDR3 runs to 15 residues. Here the CDR3 reads CASRRGLAGTGELFF. CDR3 in DNA: TGTGCCAGCAGACGGGGACTAGCTGGCACCGGGGAGCTGTTTTTT.

This rearrangement joins TRBV5-6 to TRBJ1-1, with D maybe TRBD1 (5 bases). Deletions cut 0 bases from V and 1 base from J, with 7 bases between. This CDR3 region has 14 residues. Germline CDR1 reads SGHDT; CDR2 reads YYEEEE. The CDR3 region is CASSLEQGNTEAFF. In DNA form, the CDR3 reads TGTGCCAGCAGCTTGGAGCAGGGGAACACTGAAGCTTTCTTT.